The 3 T cell receptor beta chains given below trace back to one sample, sequenced in a study of shared clonotypes between healthy human individuals. Produced via immunoSEQ multiplex PCR; TCRdb's table is partial and in-frame only. The sample lists around 2.3 million clones, approximately 96% occurring once. Sequences were obtained from naive CD4+ T cells sorted from blood. The sample's subset: CD45RA+ positively selected. These receptors all stem from a man in his late teens or twenties in good health.

This chain links TRBV7-6 with TRBJ1-6; the match to TRBD1 covers 9 bases. Germline V CDR1 and CDR2: SGHVS, FNYEAQ. This CDR3 contains 15 residues. V dropped 5 bases and J dropped 10; count of bases not matched to a gene: 9. The DNA for the CDR3 is TGTGCCAGCAGCCAAATGGACAGGGGAGGATCACCCCTCCACTTT. Protein: CASSQMDRGGSPLHF.

The chain employs TRBV5-1 and TRBJ2-7, with 7 bases fitting TRBD1. Germline loops: CDR1 SGHRS, CDR2 YFSETQ. V was clipped by 2 bases and J by 2 bases; unmatched bases: 1. The CDR3 loop spans 13 amino acids. CDR3 residues: CASSFQGAYEQYF. The DNA for the CDR3 is TGCGCCAGCAGCTTTCAGGGGGCCTACGAGCAGTACTTC.

V gene TRBV7-9 combines with J gene TRBJ2-3; no definite D call. Germline lookup yields CDR1 SEHNR and CDR2 FQNEAQ (reference sequence). The CDR3 sequence is 13 residues long. V was pared by 6 bases and J by 0 bases, with 7 bases between. CDR3 coding DNA: TGTGCCAGCAGTCCAAGCAGCACAGATACGCAGTATTTT. Translation gives CASSPSSTDTQYF.